A selection of T cell receptor beta chains follows, all from one sample in a study of blood T cell repertoires in COVID-19. Libraries were prepared by immunoSEQ multiplex PCR; TCRdb keeps only in-frame clonotypes and omits some of them. The table lists nearly 200,000 clones, about 90% of them singletons. Sample: PBMCs or T cells enriched from blood (not recorded which). The receptors come from a young woman who had recovered from COVID-19. CDR3s include the opening cysteine and the closing phenylalanine or tryptophan. The D gene is left open where the match is weak. The size field is filled for only some rows; it gives once, few, many or a size class.

NA	NA	TRBV7-2	15	TRBJ1-5	CASSLESGRNQPQHF	TGTGCCAGCAGCTTAGAGTCAGGGCGCAATCAGCCCCAGCATTTT
NA	NA	TRBV5-1	15	TRBJ1-4	CASSLRGFPNEKLFF	TGCGCCAGCAGCTTGCGGGGGTTCCCGAATGAAAAACTGTTTTTT
NA	NA	TRBV3-1/TRBV3-2	15	TRBJ1-4	CASSQERQLNEKLFF	TGTGCCAGCAGCCAAGAGCGACAGCTTAATGAAAAACTGTTTTTT
NA	NA	TRBV5-1	15	TRBJ1-2	CASSSNGGMLEGYTF	TGCGCCAGCAGCTCGAACGGGGGGATGCTGGAGGGCTACACCTTC
NA	NA	TRBV4-1	16	TRBJ2-7	CASSQKGGRGHYEQYF	TGCGCCAGCAGCCAAAAAGGGGGGCGGGGGCACTACGAGCAGTACTTC
TRBD1	NA	TRBV27	16	TRBJ2-1	CASSRTGGISYNEQFF	TGTGCCAGCAGTCGGACAGGGGGAATCTCCTACAATGAGCAGTTCTTC
NA	NA	TRBV11-2	16	TRBJ2-4	CASSSYISRVSDIQYF	TGTGCCAGCAGCTCCTACATCAGCAGGGTTTCGGACATTCAGTACTTC
NA	NA	TRBV28	15	TRBJ1-1	CASYRGQAPNTEAFF	TGTGCCAGCTATAGGGGACAAGCGCCAAACACTGAAGCTTTCTTT
TRBD1	NA	TRBV29-1	11	TRBJ1-2	CSVGDRFGYTF	TGCAGCGTCGGGGACAGGTTTGGCTACACCTTC
NA	NA	TRBV6-4	13	TRBJ1-6	CASSRGNGSPLHF	TGTGCCAGCAGTCGGGGGAACGGATCACCCCTCCACTTT
NA	NA	TRBV12-3/TRBV12-4	12	TRBJ1-2	CASSLSSYGYTF	TGTGCCAGCAGTTTATCATCCTATGGCTACACCTTC
NA	NA	TRBV30	14	TRBJ2-7	CAWSVGLGGYEQYF	TGTGCCTGGAGTGTAGGGTTGGGGGGCTACGAGCAGTACTTC
TRBD1	NA	TRBV6-5	15	TRBJ1-6	CASRQKTGLGSPLHF	TGTGCCAGCAGACAAAAGACAGGGCTAGGGTCACCCCTCCACTTT
NA	NA	TRBV4-1	16	TRBJ1-5	CASSRDSGVGNQPQHF	TGCGCCAGCAGCCGTGACTCGGGAGTTGGCAATCAGCCCCAGCATTTT
NA	NA	TRBV2	18	TRBJ1-2	CASSEQGTLMLQYYGYTF	TGTGCCAGCAGTGAACAGGGGACCCTGATGCTACAATACTATGGCTACACCTTC
NA	once	TRBV9	16	TRBJ1-1	CASSVGLRDTNTEAFF	TGTGCCAGCAGCGTAGGACTCCGGGACACGAACACTGAAGCTTTCTTT
NA	NA	TRBV5-1	14	TRBJ1-4	CASSLGLHNEKLFF	TGCGCCAGCAGCTTGGGGCTGCATAATGAAAAACTGTTTTTT
NA	NA	TRBV18	14	TRBJ1-3	CASSPGARRNTIYF	TGTGCCAGCTCACCAGGGGCCCGCCGAAACACCATATATTTT
NA	once	TRBV28	14	TRBJ2-5	CASRRTGLRGTQYF	TGTGCCAGCAGGCGGACAGGACTAAGAGGGACCCAGTACTTC
TRBD1	NA	TRBV3-1/TRBV3-2	13	TRBJ1-2	CASRPRQGYGYTF	TGTGCCAGCAGACCGAGACAGGGCTATGGCTACACCTTC
TRBD1	NA	TRBV6-4	15	TRBJ2-3	CASSDTGVWSDTQYF	TGTGCCAGCAGTGATACAGGGGTTTGGTCAGATACGCAGTATTTT
NA	NA	TRBV28	14	TRBJ1-2	CASSIRVRGYGYTF	TGTGCCAGCAGTATAAGGGTACGGGGCTATGGCTACACCTTC
NA	NA	TRBV5-8	11	TRBJ1-3	CASSPLYTIYF	TGTGCCAGCAGCCCACTGTACACCATATATTTT
TRBD2	NA	TRBV5-6	18	TRBJ2-3	CASSPVFETSGETDTQYF	TGTGCCAGCAGCCCAGTATTTGAGACTAGCGGGGAAACAGATACGCAGTATTTT
TRBD1	NA	TRBV11-2	14	TRBJ1-3	CASSADRGGNTIYF	TGTGCCAGCAGCGCGGACAGGGGAGGAAACACCATATATTTT
NA	NA	TRBV5-1	14	TRBJ2-3	CASSGTQHTDTQYF	TGCGCCAGCAGCGGTACGCAACACACAGATACGCAGTATTTT
NA	few	TRBV9	14	TRBJ1-2	CASSVGPDNGGYTF	TGTGCCAGCAGCGTAGGTCCGGACAACGGGGGCTACACCTTC
TRBD1	NA	TRBV7-9	13	TRBJ1-2	CASSPDRVNGYTF	TGTGCCAGCAGCCCCGACAGGGTTAACGGCTACACCTTC
NA	NA	TRBV4-1	15	TRBJ2-6	CASSPQGPGANVLTF	TGCGCCAGCAGCCCTCAGGGTCCTGGGGCCAACGTCCTGACTTTC
NA	NA	TRBV3-1/TRBV3-2	16	TRBJ2-1	CASSRTTGRSYNEQFF	TGTGCCAGCAGCCGCACGACAGGGAGGTCCTACAATGAGCAGTTCTTC
NA	NA	TRBV7-9	15	TRBJ2-5	CASSLVAGAGETQYF	TGTGCCAGCAGCTTAGTGGCAGGGGCGGGAGAGACCCAGTACTTC
NA	NA	TRBV11-2	12	TRBJ2-1	CASSLTRDEQFF	TGTGCCAGCAGCTTAACTAGAGATGAGCAGTTCTTC
NA	NA	TRBV29-1	13	TRBJ1-1	CSVAQGLLTEAFF	TGCAGCGTTGCACAGGGTCTCTTGACTGAAGCTTTCTTT
TRBD1	NA	TRBV28	17	TRBJ1-5	CASSLYRGRGSNQPQHF	TGTGCCAGCAGTTTATACAGGGGACGAGGGAGCAATCAGCCCCAGCATTTT
NA	NA	TRBV12-3/TRBV12-4	13	TRBJ2-7	CASSLSSVLEQYF	TGTGCCAGCAGTTTATCTAGCGTCCTCGAGCAGTACTTC
TRBD2	NA	TRBV29-1	14	TRBJ2-4	CSGRLAGGINIQYF	TGCAGCGGGAGACTAGCGGGGGGGATAAACATTCAGTACTTC
NA	NA	TRBV29-1	17	TRBJ2-1	CSVLPAYYSFSYNEQFF	TGCAGCGTTCTACCAGCTTACTATTCCTTCTCCTACAATGAGCAGTTCTTC
NA	NA	TRBV5-6	14	TRBJ1-2	CASSLSGALYGYTF	TGTGCCAGCAGCTTGAGTGGGGCCCTTTATGGCTACACCTTC
NA	NA	TRBV27	15	TRBJ2-7	CASSPSAASSYEQYF	TGTGCCAGCAGTCCCTCAGCGGCAAGCTCCTACGAGCAGTACTTC
TRBD2	NA	TRBV11-2	17	TRBJ2-7	CASSFGLAGERPYEQYF	TGTGCCAGCAGCTTTGGACTAGCGGGGGAGCGGCCCTACGAGCAGTACTTC
NA	NA	TRBV27	14	TRBJ1-5	CASSLVHKNQPQHF	TGTGCCAGCAGTTTAGTGCACAAGAATCAGCCCCAGCATTTT
NA	NA	TRBV5-1	13	TRBJ2-7	CASSLARAYEQYF	TGCGCCAGCAGCTTGGCCAGGGCCTACGAGCAGTACTTC
TRBD1	NA	TRBV7-4	16	TRBJ2-7	CASSLEYRDRGREQYF	TGTGCCAGCAGCTTAGAGTACCGGGACAGGGGGCGCGAGCAGTACTTC
TRBD1	NA	TRBV19	15	TRBJ1-1	CASSTLDRSNTEAFF	TGTGCCAGTAGTACGCTGGACAGGTCGAACACTGAAGCTTTCTTT
NA	NA	TRBV19	15	TRBJ2-1	CASSKPGLGYNEQFF	TGTGCCAGTAGTAAGCCGGGACTGGGTTACAATGAGCAGTTCTTC
TRBD2	NA	TRBV4-2	16	TRBJ2-7	CASSQDMGTSGVEQYF	TGTGCCAGCAGCCAAGATATGGGGACTAGCGGGGTCGAGCAGTACTTC
NA	NA	TRBV5-4	15	TRBJ1-6	CASSLGQDHNSPLHF	TGTGCCAGCAGCTTGGGACAGGATCATAATTCACCCCTCCACTTT
NA	NA	TRBV28	15	TRBJ2-7	CASSLLPLSSYEQYF	TGTGCCAGCAGTTTGCTCCCACTTAGCTCCTACGAGCAGTACTTC
TRBD1	NA	TRBV3-1/TRBV3-2	24	TRBJ1-1	CASSHRLTQQGVAGRGIMNTEAFF	TGTGCCAGCAGCCACAGACTCACTCAACAGGGGGTGGCAGGCCGGGGCATCATGAACACTGAAGCTTTCTTT
NA	NA	TRBV7-8	14	TRBJ2-2	CASSLGQQVGELFF	TGTGCCAGCAGCTTAGGTCAACAGGTCGGGGAGCTGTTTTTT
TRBD1	once	TRBV7-3	15	TRBJ1-1	CASSSQGAPNTEAFF	TGTGCCAGCAGCTCCCAGGGGGCCCCGAACACTGAAGCTTTCTTT